This T cell receptor beta chain was retrieved from a study of neurological immune-mediated disorders. Study outcomes and limitations: Multiple sclerosis patients had less TCR clonal expansion than even healthy controls, unlike HTLV-1-associated myelopathy. CDR3 amino acid sequences of expanded clones were not shared across subjects, a result suggesting private repertoires in all groups.

This clonotype was detected ten times or more. What it binds is unknown. The sorted libraries took under 1.2 million CD4+ or CD8+ T cells. Per germline, CDR1 SGHAT and CDR2 FQNNGV. This CDR3 has 16 amino acids. The germline V and J ends were trimmed by 0 bases and 8 bases, with 19 bases remaining between them. Each CDR3 protein is one row after TCRdb ran MiXCR on the 5' RACE reads. There are about 54,000 distinct CDR3 sequences in the sample; 4% occur only once, and approximately 2% lies in the top ten. The sequence was obtained from a woman aged 40 to 49 with multiple sclerosis. The V gene is TRBV11-2, the J gene TRBJ1-2; D unclear. The sample was CD4+ T cells from blood. This CDR3 is CASSLEGAAGLSGYTF. The CDR3 nucleotides are TGTGCCAGCAGCTTAGAAGGTGCTGCGGGCCTCTCGGGCTACACCTTC.